The clone carrying this TCR beta chain was seen more than once but under ten times. Its specificity is not known. These data belong to a study of T cell repertoires in cytomegalovirus infection. Study overall: CMV infection and matching HLA type were both indicated by public TCR beta signatures.

General study findings and limits: Public TCR beta family frequency separated CMV-and-HLA carriers, including in an independent cohort. In two of eight donors, the top clonotype was HLA-C-restricted CMV-specific.

TCRdb itself ran the reads through MiXCR, one entry per CDR3 protein. The sample yields around 750,000 distinct CDR3 sequences, less than 35% seen once. V was shortened by 5 bases and J by 6 bases, with 11 bases between the two germline ends. CDR1 is MNHEY, CDR2 SVGAGI, per germline. The CDR3 is 13 amino acids. The sequence derives from a human donor in good health (CMV status not recorded). Some clones in this sample may be carry-over from other donors' samples. The gene calls are TRBV6-5 and TRBJ2-1; a weak D match, TRBD2 (5 bases). Here the sequenced sample was cultured CD8+ T cells from PBMCs, taken from culture after CMV antigen stimulation. In DNA, the CDR3 is TGTGCCAGCAGTCCCGGAGGCCTCAATGAGCAGTTCTTC. Translated, it gives CASSPGGLNEQFF.